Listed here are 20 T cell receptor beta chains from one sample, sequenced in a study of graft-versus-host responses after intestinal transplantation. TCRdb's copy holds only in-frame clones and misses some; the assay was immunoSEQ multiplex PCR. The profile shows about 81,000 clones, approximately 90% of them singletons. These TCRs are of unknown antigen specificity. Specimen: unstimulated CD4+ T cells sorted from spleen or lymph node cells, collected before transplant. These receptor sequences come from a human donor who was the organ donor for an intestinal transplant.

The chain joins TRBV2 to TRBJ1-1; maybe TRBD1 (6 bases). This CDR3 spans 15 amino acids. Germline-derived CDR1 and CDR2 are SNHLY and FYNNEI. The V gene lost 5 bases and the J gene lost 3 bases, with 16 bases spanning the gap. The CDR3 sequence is CASSTTGMYDTEAFF. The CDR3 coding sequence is TGTGCCAGCAGTACCACAGGGATGTACGACACTGAAGCTTTCTTT. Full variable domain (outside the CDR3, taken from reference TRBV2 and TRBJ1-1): EPEVTQTPSHQVTQMGQEVILRCVPISNHLYFYWYRQILGQKVEFLVSFYNNEISEKSEIFDDQFSVERPDGSNFTLKIRSTKLEDSAMYFCASSTTGMYDTEAFFGQGTRLTVV.

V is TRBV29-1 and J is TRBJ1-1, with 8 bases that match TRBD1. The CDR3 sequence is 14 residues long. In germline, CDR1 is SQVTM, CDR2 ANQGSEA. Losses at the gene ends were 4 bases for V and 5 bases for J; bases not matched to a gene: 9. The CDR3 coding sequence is TGCAGCGTTGTGTCGAGGACAGGGAATACTGAAGCTTTCTTT. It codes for CSVVSRTGNTEAFF. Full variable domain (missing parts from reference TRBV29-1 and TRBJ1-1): SAVISQKPSRDICQRGTSLTIQCQVDSQVTMMFWYRQQPGQSLTLIATANQGSEATYESGFVIDKFPISRPNLTFSTLTVSNMSPEDSSIYLCSVVSRTGNTEAFFGQGTRLTVV.

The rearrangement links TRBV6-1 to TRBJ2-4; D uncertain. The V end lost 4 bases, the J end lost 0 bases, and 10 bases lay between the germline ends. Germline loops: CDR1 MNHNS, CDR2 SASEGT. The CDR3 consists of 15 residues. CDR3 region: CASSASTLAKNIQYF. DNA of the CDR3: TGTGCCAGCAGTGCTTCCACTCTAGCCAAAAACATTCAGTACTTC.

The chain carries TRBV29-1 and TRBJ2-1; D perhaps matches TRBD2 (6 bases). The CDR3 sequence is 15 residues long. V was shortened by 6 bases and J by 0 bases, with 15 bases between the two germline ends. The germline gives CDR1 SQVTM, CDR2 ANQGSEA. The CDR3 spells CSVSGRPSSYNEQFF. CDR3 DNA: TGCAGCGTAAGTGGGAGGCCGAGCTCCTACAATGAGCAGTTCTTC.

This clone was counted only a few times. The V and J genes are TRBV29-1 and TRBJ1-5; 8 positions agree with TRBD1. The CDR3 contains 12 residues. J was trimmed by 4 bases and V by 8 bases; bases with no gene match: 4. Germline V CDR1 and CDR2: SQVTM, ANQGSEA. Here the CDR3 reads CSIRQGNQPQHF. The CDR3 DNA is TGCAGCATACGACAGGGGAATCAGCCCCAGCATTTT.

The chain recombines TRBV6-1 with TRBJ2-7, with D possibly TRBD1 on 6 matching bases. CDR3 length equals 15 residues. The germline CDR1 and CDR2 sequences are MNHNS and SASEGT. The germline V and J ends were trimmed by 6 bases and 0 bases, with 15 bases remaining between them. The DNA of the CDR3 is TGTGCCAGCAGCCCGGGACAACTAAGCTCCTACGAGCAGTACTTC. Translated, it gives CASSPGQLSSYEQYF.

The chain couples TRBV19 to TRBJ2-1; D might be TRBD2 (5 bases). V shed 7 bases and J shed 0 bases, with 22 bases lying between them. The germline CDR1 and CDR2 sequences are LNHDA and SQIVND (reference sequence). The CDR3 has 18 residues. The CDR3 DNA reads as TGTGCCAGTACCCTACTCCCCTGGGTAGCGTCCTCCTACAATGAGCAGTTCTTC. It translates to CASTLLPWVASSYNEQFF. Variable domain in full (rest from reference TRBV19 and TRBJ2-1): DGGITQSPKYLFRKEGQNVTLSCEQNLNHDAMYWYRQDPGQGLRLIYYSQIVNDFQKGDIAEGYSVSREKKESFPLTVTSAQKNPTAFYLCASTLLPWVASSYNEQFFGPGTRLTVL.

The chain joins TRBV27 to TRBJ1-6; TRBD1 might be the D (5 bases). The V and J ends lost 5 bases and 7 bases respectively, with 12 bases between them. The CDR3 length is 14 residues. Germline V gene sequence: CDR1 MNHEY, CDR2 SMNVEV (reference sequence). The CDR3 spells CASSRTGRNSPLHF. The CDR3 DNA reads TGTGCCAGCAGTCGTACAGGCAGAAATTCACCCCTCCACTTT.

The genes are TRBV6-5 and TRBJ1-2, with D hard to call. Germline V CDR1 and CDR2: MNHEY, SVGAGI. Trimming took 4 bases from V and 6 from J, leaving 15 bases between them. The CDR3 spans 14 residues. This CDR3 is CASSFNNRGNGYTF. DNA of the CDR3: TGTGCCAGCAGTTTCAATAACCGAGGGAATGGCTACACCTTC.

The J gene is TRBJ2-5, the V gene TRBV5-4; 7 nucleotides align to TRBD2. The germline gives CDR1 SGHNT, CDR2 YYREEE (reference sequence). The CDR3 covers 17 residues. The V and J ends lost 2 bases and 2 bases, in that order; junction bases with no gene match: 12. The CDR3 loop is CASSFPPIGSGQETQYF. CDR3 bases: TGTGCCAGCAGCTTTCCCCCCATTGGTAGCGGGCAAGAGACCCAGTACTTC. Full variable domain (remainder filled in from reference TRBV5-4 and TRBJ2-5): ETGVTQSPTHLIKTRGQQVTLRCSSQSGHNTVSWYQQALGQGPQFIFQYYREEENGRGNFPPRFSGLQFPNYSSELNVNALELDDSALYLCASSFPPIGSGQETQYFGPGTRLLVL.

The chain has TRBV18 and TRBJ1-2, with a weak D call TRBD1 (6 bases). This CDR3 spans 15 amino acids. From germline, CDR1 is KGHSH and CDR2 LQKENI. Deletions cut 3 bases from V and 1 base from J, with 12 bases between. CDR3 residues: CASSPTDRVNYGYTF. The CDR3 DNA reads TGTGCCAGCTCACCCACGGACAGAGTTAACTATGGCTACACCTTC. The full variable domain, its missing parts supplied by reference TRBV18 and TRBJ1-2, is NAGVMQNPRHLVRRRGQEARLRCSPMKGHSHVYWYRQLPEEGLKFMVYLQKENIIDESGMPKERFSAEFPKEGPSILRIQQVVRGDSAAYFCASSPTDRVNYGYTFGSGTRLTVV.

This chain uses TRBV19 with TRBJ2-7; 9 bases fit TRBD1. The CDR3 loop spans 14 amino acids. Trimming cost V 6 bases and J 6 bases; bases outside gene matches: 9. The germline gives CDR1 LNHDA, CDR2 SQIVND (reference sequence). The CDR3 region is CASRTGTGYREQYF. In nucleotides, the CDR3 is TGTGCCAGTAGGACCGGGACAGGGTATCGCGAGCAGTACTTC.

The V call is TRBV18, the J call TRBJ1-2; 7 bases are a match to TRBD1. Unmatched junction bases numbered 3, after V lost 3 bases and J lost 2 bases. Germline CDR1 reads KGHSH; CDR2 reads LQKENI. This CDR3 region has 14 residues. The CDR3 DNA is TGTGCCAGCTCACCGCTGGGACAGAACTATGGCTACACCTTC. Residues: CASSPLGQNYGYTF.

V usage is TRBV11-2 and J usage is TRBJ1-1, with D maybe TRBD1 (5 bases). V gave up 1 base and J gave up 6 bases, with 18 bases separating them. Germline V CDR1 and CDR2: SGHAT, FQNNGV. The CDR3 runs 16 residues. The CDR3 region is CASSLGPGGGVSEAFF. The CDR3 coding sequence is TGTGCCAGCAGCTTAGGGCCGGGCGGGGGGGTGTCTGAAGCTTTCTTT.

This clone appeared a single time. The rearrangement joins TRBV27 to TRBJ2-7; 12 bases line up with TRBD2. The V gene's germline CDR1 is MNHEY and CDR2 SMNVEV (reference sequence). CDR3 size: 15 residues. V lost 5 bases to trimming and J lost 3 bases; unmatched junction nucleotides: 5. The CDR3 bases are TGTGCCAGCAGTGTGCTAGCGGGAGGGTACTACGAGCAGTACTTC. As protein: CASSVLAGGYYEQYF.

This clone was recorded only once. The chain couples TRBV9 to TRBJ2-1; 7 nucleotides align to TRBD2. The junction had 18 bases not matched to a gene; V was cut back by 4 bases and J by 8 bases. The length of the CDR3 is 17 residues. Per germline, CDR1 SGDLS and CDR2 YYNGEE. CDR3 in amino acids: CASSRRPPGTNFDEQFF. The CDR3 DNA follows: TGTGCCAGCAGCCGTAGGCCCCCCGGGACTAATTTTGATGAGCAGTTCTTC.

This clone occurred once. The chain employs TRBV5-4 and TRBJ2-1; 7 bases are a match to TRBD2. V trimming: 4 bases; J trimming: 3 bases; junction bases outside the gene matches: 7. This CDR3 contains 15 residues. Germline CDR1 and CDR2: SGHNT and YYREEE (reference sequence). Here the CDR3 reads CASSPTSPYYNEQFF. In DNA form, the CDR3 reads TGTGCCAGCAGCCCGACTAGCCCTTACTACAATGAGCAGTTCTTC.

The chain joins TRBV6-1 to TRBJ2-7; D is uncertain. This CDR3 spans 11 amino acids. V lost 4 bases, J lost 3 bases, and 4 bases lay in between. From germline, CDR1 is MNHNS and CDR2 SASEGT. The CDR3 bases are TGTGCCAGCAGTGGTCTCTACGAGCAGTACTTC. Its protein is CASSGLYEQYF.

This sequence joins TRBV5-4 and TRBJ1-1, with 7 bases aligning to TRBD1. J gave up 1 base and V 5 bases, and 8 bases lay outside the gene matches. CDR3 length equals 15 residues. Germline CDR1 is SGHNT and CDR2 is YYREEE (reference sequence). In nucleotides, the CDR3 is TGTGCCAGCAGTCGCGCGACAGGGCCGAACACTGAAGCTTTCTTT. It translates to CASSRATGPNTEAFF.

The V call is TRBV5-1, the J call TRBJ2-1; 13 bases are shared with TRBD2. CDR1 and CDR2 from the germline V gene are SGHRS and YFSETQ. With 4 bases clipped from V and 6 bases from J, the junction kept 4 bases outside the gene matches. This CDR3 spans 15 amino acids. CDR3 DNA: TGCGCCAGCAGCAAAGGGACTAGCGGGGCCAATGAGCAGTTCTTC. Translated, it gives CASSKGTSGANEQFF.